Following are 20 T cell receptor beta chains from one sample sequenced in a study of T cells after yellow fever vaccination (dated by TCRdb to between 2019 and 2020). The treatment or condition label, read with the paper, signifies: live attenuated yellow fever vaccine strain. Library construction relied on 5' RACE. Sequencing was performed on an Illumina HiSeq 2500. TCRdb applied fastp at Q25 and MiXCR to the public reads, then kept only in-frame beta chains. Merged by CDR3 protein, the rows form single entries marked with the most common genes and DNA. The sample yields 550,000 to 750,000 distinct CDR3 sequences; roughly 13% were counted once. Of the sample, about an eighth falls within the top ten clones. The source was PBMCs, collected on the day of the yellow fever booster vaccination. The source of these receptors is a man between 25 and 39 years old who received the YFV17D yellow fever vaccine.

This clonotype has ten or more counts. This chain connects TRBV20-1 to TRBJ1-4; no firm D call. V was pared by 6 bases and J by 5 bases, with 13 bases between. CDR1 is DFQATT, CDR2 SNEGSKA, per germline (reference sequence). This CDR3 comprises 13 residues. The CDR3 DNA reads TGCAGTGCCGCACAGCGCATGAATGAAAAACTGTTTTTT. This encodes CSAAQRMNEKLFF.

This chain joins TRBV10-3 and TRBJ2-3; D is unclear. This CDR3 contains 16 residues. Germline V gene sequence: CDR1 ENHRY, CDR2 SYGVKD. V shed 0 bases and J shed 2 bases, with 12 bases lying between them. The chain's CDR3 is CAISESPNYYTDTQYF. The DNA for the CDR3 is TGTGCCATCAGTGAGTCCCCAAACTACTACACAGATACGCAGTATTTT.

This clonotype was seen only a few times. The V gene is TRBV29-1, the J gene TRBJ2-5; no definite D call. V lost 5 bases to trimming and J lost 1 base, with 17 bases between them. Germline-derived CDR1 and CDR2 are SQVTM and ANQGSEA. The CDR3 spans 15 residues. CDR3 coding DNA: TGCAGCGTTCTTGGCCCGACCCTCCCCCAAGAGACCCAGTACTTC. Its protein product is CSVLGPTLPQETQYF.

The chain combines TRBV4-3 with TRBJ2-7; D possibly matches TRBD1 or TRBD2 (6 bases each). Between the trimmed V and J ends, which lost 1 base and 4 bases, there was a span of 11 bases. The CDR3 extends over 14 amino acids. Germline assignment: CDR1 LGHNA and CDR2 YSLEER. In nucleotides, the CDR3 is TGCGCCAGCAGCCAAGCCAAAGGGGGGTACGAGCAGTACTTC. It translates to CASSQAKGGYEQYF.

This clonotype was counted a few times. Here the CDR3 DNA reads TGTGCCAGCAGTTACCAAGGGATTTCCGGGGAGCTGTTTTTT. Translation: CASSYQGISGELFF. This chain links TRBV6-5 with TRBJ2-2; D gene ambiguous. This CDR3 spans 14 amino acids. V lost 2 bases and J lost 6, with 10 bases in between. CDR1 and CDR2 from the germline V gene are MNHEY and SVGAGI.

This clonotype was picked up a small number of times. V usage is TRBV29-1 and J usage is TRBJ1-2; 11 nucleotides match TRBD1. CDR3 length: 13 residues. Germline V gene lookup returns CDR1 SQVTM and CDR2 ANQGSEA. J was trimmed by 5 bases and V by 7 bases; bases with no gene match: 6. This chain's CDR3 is CSAWDRGTYGYTF. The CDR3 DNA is TGCAGCGCTTGGGACAGGGGGACGTATGGCTACACCTTC.

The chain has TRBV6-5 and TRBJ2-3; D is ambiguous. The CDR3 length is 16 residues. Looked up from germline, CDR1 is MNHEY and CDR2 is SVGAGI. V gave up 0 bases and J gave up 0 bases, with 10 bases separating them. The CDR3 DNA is TGTGCCAGCAGTTACTCGATTGTTCAGAGCACAGATACGCAGTATTTT. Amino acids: CASSYSIVQSTDTQYF.

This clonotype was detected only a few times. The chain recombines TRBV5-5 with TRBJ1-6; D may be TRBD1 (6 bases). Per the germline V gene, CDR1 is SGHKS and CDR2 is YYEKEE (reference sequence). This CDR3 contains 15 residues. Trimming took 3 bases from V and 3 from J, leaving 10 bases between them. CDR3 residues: CASSWDNLYNSPLHF. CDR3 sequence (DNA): TGTGCCAGCAGCTGGGACAACCTCTATAATTCACCCCTCCACTTT.

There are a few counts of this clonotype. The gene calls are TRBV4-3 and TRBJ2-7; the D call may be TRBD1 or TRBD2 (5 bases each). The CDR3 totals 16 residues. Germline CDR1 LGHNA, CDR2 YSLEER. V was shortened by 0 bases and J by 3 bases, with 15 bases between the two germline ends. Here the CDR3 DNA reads TGCGCCAGCAGCCAAGATTATGGGACCGATAACTACGAGCAGTACTTC. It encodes CASSQDYGTDNYEQYF.

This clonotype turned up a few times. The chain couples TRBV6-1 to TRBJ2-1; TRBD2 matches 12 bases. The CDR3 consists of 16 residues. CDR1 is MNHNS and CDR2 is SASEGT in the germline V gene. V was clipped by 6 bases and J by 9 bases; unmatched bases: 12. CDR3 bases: TGTGCCAGCAGCCGCGGTAAGACTAGCGGGAGCGGTGAGCAGTTCTTC. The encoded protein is CASSRGKTSGSGEQFF.

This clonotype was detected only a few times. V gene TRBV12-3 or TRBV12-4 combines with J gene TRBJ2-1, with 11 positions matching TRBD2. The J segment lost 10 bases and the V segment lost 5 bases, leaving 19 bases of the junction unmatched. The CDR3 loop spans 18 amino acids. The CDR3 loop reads CASSPLAGGPPQWGEQFF. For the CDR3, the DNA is TGTGCCAGCAGTCCGTTAGCGGGAGGGCCGCCTCAGTGGGGGGAGCAGTTCTTC.

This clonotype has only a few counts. Here the CDR3 reads CASSQQGADEAFF. In nucleotides, the CDR3 is TGTGCCAGCAGCCAACAGGGAGCGGATGAAGCTTTCTTT. This sequence joins TRBV28 and TRBJ1-1, with a possible D match to TRBD1 (6 bases). This CDR3 has 13 residues. Germline CDR1 and CDR2: MDHEN and SYDVKM. Trimming took off 6 bases at V and 7 bases at J, with 15 bases between the two ends.

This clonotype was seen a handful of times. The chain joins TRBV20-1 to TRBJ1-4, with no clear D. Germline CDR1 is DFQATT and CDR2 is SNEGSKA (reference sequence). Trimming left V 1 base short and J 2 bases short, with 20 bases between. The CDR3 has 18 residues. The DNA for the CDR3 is TGCAGTGCTAGAGTCCTAAGCAATAACGGGCGGACTAATGAAAAACTGTTTTTT. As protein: CSARVLSNNGRTNEKLFF.

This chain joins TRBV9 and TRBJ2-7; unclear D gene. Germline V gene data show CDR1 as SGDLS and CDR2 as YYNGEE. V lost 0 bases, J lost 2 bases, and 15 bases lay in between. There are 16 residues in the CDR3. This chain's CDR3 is CASSVASSQPTYEQYF. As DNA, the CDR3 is TGTGCCAGCAGCGTAGCATCGTCACAGCCCACCTACGAGCAGTACTTC.

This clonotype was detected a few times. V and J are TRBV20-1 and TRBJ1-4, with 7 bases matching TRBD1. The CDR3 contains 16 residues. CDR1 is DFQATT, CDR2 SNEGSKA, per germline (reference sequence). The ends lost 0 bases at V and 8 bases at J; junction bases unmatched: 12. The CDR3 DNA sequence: TGCAGTGCTAGAGATCCCGGTGTAGGGGGCCGAGAAAAACTGTTTTTT. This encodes CSARDPGVGGREKLFF.

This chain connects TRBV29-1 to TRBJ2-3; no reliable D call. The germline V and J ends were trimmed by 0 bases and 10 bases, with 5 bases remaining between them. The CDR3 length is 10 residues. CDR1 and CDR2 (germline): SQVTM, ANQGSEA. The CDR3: CSVEETAQYF. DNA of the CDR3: TGCAGCGTTGAAGAGACCGCGCAGTATTTT.

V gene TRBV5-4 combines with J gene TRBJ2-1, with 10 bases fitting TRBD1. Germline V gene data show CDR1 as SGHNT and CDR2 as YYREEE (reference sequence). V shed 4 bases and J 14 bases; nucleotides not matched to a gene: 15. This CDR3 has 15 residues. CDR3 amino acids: CASSPTGGAGVGEFF. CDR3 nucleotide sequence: TGTGCCAGCAGCCCGACAGGGGGCGCTGGAGTAGGAGAGTTCTTC.

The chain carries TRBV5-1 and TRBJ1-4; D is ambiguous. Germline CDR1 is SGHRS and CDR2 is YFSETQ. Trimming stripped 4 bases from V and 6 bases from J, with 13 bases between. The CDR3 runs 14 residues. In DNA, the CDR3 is TGCGCCAGCAGCCCACGAGGGAGTGATGAAAAACTGTTTTTT. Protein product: CASSPRGSDEKLFF.

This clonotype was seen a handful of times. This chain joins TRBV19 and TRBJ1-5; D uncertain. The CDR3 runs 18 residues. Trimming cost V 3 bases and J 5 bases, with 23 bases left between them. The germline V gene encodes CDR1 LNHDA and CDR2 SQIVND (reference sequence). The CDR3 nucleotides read TGTGCCAGTAGTATGACCAAAGGGTCGGGAACTATCCATCAGCCCCAGCATTTT. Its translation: CASSMTKGSGTIHQPQHF.

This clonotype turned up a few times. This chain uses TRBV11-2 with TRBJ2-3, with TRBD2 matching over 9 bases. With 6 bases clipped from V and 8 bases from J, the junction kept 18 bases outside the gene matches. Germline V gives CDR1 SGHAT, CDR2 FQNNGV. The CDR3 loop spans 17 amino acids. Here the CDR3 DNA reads TGTGCCAGCAGTTTTGGTACGGCGGGAGGGTACATTGGTACGCAGTATTTT. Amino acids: CASSFGTAGGYIGTQYF.